The 17 T cell receptor beta chains below all came from one sample that was sequenced in a study of CXCR3-negative and CXCR3-positive naive CD8 T cells. Libraries of TRB cDNA were made by 5' RACE and carried UMIs. Using the 5' RACE reads, TCRdb records one entry per CDR3 protein without DNA. The ten most abundant clones cover approximately 0.51% of a sample with about 150,000 distinct CDR3 sequences. Whole-study results and caveats: Greater hydrophobicity was found in TRB CDR3s of CXCR3-positive naive cells than of CXCR3-negative naive cells.

Which antigens these TCRs recognize remains unknown. The sequencing input was naive CXCR3+ CD8+ T cells from blood. Subset specified: CD45RO-CCR7+CD27+CD95- naive CD8+ T cells expressing CXCR3 (TNR3+). The receptors originated from a human donor in good health. Some clones in this sample may be carry-over from other donors' samples.

The chain carries TRBV5-1 and TRBJ2-7. Germline loops: CDR1 SGHRS, CDR2 YFSETQ. The CDR3 is made up of 11 amino acids. CDR3 protein: CASSLYYEHYF.

V gene TRBV28 combines with J gene TRBJ2-6. Per the germline V gene, CDR1 is MDHEN and CDR2 is SYDVKM. The CDR3 covers 14 residues. The CDR3 protein is CASGRGLGANVLTF.

The chain is built from TRBV14 and TRBJ2-7; there is no DNA to check the TCRdb D call of TRBD1. CDR1 SGHDN and CDR2 FVKESK come from the germline V gene. The CDR3 consists of 15 residues. This CDR3 reads CASSPGQGGVYEQYF.

The gene calls are TRBV7-9 and TRBJ1-6. Germline V CDR1 and CDR2: SEHNR, FQNEAQ (reference sequence). The CDR3 contains 14 residues. CDR3 in amino acids: CASGARQTNSPLHF.

V and J are TRBV7-9 and TRBJ2-5; there is no DNA to check the TCRdb D call of TRBD1. CDR3 length: 14 residues. Germline values: CDR1 SEHNR, CDR2 FQNEAQ (reference sequence). The CDR3 protein is CASSFLTGEETQYF.

The chain couples TRBV5-8 to TRBJ2-1. Germline V gene lookup returns CDR1 SGHTS and CDR2 YDEGEE. CDR3 size: 14 residues. The chain's CDR3 is CASSFLGPYNEQFF. Looking up the rest from reference TRBV5-8 and TRBJ2-1 gives the full variable domain: EAGVTQSPTHLIKTRGQQATLRCSPISGHTSVYWYQQALGLGLQFLLWYDEGEERNRGNFPPRFSGRQFPNYSSELNVNALELEDSALYLCASSFLGPYNEQFFGPGTRLTVL.

The J gene is TRBJ2-3, the V gene TRBV12-3 or TRBV12-4; the TRBD1 assignment by TCRdb is unverifiable without DNA. This CDR3 region has 16 residues. The chain's CDR3 is CASSGPDRARTDTQYF.

The chain has TRBV9 and TRBJ1-2; lacking DNA, the TRBD1 call made by TCRdb goes unchecked. This CDR3 has 15 residues. Germline V gene lookup returns CDR1 SGDLS and CDR2 YYNGEE. This CDR3 is CASSPTGGKLYGYTF.

J is TRBJ2-7 and V is TRBV3-1; TCRdb's D call of TRBD2 is untestable without DNA. CDR1 and CDR2 (germline): LGHDT, YNNKEL (reference sequence). The CDR3 runs to 16 residues. The CDR3 here is CASSQDAGIRSYEQYF.

This chain links TRBV6-5 with TRBJ1-1. The CDR3 is 16 amino acids. Germline loops: CDR1 MNHEY, CDR2 SVGAGI. CDR3 sequence reads: CASRLFGGGKDTEAFF.

This chain connects TRBV29-1 to TRBJ1-1; TCRdb calls TRBD1, which cannot be checked without DNA. This CDR3 has 11 amino acids. Germline lookup yields CDR1 SQVTM and CDR2 ANQGSEA. The CDR3 here is CSVGVGPEAFF.

The CDR3 sequence: CASSSGGSDTQYF. The V call is TRBV7-3, the J call TRBJ2-3; with no DNA, the TCRdb D assignment of TRBD1 cannot be verified. CDR3 length: 13 residues. CDR1 and CDR2 from the germline V gene are SGHTA and FQGTGA. The full variable domain, completed using reference TRBV7-3 and TRBJ2-3, is GAGVSQTPSNKVTEKGKYVELRCDPISGHTALYWYRQSLGQGPEFLIYFQGTGAADDSGLPNDRFFAVRPEGSVSTLKIQRTERGDSAVYLCASSSGGSDTQYFGPGTRLTVL.

The chain uses TRBV7-9 and TRBJ2-5. This CDR3 is 16 amino acids long. Germline CDR1 reads SEHNR; CDR2 reads FQNEAQ (reference sequence). Here the CDR3 reads CASSSTSRSYQETQYF.

The chain couples TRBV10-1 to TRBJ2-2. Germline values: CDR1 WNHNN, CDR2 SYGVQD (reference sequence). The CDR3 totals 15 residues. CDR3 region: CASSVAVLGTGELFF.

The chain recombines TRBV7-8 with TRBJ2-7. Germline V gene lookup returns CDR1 SGHVS and CDR2 FQNEAQ. The CDR3 loop spans 13 amino acids. CDR3: CASSPTTSYEQYF.

The rearrangement joins TRBV7-6 to TRBJ2-3; lacking DNA, the TRBD2 call made by TCRdb goes unchecked. Germline V gives CDR1 SGHVS, CDR2 FNYEAQ. This CDR3 comprises 16 residues. The CDR3 spells CASSLNPSALSDTQYF.

The V gene is TRBV14, the J gene TRBJ1-2; checking the TCRdb D call of TRBD1 is not possible without DNA. CDR1 and CDR2 from the germline V gene are SGHDN and FVKESK. This CDR3 contains 15 residues. This chain's CDR3 is CASSQSRTGIDGYTF.